This T cell receptor beta chain emerged from a study of a mutant IDH1 vaccine in newly diagnosed glioma (dated by TCRdb to the early 2020s). Study-wide context: Of the 25 to 40 patients who were treated, about 62% were male and 37.5% were female, and the mean age was roughly 40 years. Before enrollment, most patients had been given radiochemotherapy with temozolomide as standard therapy, while the rest had received either radiotherapy alone or temozolomide alone. Six visits were used for peripheral blood collection: V03 (baseline), V05, V07, V10, V12 and V13. For exploratory analyses, approximately 25 treated patients had longitudinal TCRB deep sequencing done wherever samples were available.

Overall study results and their limits: The authors noted that analyses of patient blood samples could not be reproduced because of sample limitations. Immune responses induced by the vaccine were seen in approximately 93% of patients across multiple MHC alleles. Availability determined which PBMC samples were chosen for TCRB deep sequencing. Changes in the top peripheral T cell clonotypes picked up by TCRB sequencing did not appear to be linked to pseudoprogression.

The sample's time point label is to be understood as: baseline, week 1 (first vaccination visit). Interpreted using the paper, the treatment or condition label stands for: pre-vaccination baseline after standard-of-care therapy. All donors had newly diagnosed IDH1-mutant astrocytomas of WHO grade 3 or 4 that showed loss of nuclear ATRX. The samples were drawn from NOA16, a multicentre, single-arm, open-label phase I trial in Germany that tested a mutant IDH1 peptide vaccine in humans for the first time. Visit V03 blood draws served as the baseline sample for immunogenicity testing. Genomic DNA for TCRB sequencing was isolated from EDTA blood with the DNeasy Blood and Tissue Kit. At the junction V is shortened by 3 bases and J by 10 bases, with 10 bases in between. The CDR3, from cysteine to phenylalanine, totals 12 residues. Left in the record is the CDR3 DNA by itself, 36 bases read in frame from the first base. Via the germline V gene, CDR1 is MNHEY and CDR2 SVGAGI.

Libraries were constructed by the immunoSEQ multiplex PCR assay. Rearranged TCR beta chain sequences were amplified using the hsTCRB Kit according to the manufacturer's protocol. An Illumina MiSeq was used to sequence the TCRB libraries. Per the original workflow: The kit vendor's proprietary platform handled demultiplexing, trimming and gene mapping. Here the immuneACCESS table is served through TCRdb, limited to in-frame sequences with V and J called. Missing clones are a known gap in these copies; in checked studies unresolved V genes cover under half, and the rest lacks a known reason. That table is the source of V, J and clone size, and D and trimming were worked out from the DNA. Counted in this sample were 50,000 to 65,000 clones; roughly 80% of them appeared once. The ten largest clonotypes hold around 18% of the sample. On this clone itself: The antigen it recognizes is unknown. Base quality data are lacking; no much larger clone is found one base away.

Sample: PBMCs, taken from a glioma patient treated with radiotherapy, temozolomide or both. The chain is made from TRBV6-5 and TRBJ2-1; no D segment can be confidently identified. The sequence was obtained from a man between 18 and 35 years old with glioma. Here is the DNA: TGTGCCAGCAGTTATCGGCGGACGGAGCAGTTCTTC. This encodes CASSYRRTEQFF.